This entry features one TCR beta chain sequence. Its target is not known. The method was immunoSEQ multiplex PCR; TCRdb's version includes in-frame clones alone and lacks a portion of them. This repertoire shows tens of thousands of clones, around 97% found once; its top ten account for less than 7.5%. The sample is drawn from a study of T cells in tuberculosis. Trimming cost V 4 bases and J 0 bases, with 7 bases left between them. This CDR3 comprises 13 residues. Germline CDR1 reads SGHNT; CDR2 reads YYREEE (reference sequence). Study results and limitations: A GMM-specific repertoire classifier reached roughly 86% accuracy, AUROC approximately 0.9.

This rearrangement joins TRBV5-4 to TRBJ2-5; a weak D match, TRBD2 (6 bases). The sample taken for sequencing was PBMCs. This receptor was obtained from a donor aged 10 to 29 with latent tuberculosis or without tuberculosis infection. In DNA, the CDR3 is TGTGCCAGCAGCCGGGACTACCAAGAGACCCAGTACTTC. This encodes CASSRDYQETQYF.